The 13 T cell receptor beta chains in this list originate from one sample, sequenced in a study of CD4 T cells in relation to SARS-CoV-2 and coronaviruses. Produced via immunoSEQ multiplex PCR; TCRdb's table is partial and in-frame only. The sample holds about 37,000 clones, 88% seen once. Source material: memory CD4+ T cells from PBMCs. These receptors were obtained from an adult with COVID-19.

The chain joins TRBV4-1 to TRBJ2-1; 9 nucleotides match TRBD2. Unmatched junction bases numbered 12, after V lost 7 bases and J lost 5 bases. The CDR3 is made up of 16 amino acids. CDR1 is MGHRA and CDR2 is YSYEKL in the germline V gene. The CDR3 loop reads CASTRGSGGLNNEQFF. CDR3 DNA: TGCGCCAGCACGCGAGGTAGCGGGGGCCTTAACAATGAGCAGTTCTTC.

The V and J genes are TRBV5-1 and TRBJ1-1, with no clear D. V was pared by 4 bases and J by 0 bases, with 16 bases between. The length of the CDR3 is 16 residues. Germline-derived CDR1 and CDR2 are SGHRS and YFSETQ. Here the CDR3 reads CASSPEGLGVNTEAFF. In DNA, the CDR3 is TGCGCCAGCAGCCCGGAGGGCCTTGGAGTGAACACTGAAGCTTTCTTT.

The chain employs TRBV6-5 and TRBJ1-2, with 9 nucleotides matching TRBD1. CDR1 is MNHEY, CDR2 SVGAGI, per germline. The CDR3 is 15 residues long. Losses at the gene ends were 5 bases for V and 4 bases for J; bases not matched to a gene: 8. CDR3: CASSRTGGTGYGYTF. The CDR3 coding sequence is TGTGCCAGCAGTCGCACAGGGGGCACCGGCTATGGCTACACCTTC.

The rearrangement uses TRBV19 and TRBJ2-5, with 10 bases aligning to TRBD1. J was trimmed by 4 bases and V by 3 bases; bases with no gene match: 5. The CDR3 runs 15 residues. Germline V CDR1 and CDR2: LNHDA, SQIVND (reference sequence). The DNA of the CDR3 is TGTGCCAGTAGTATCGCGGGACAGGGGAGAGAGACCCAGTACTTC. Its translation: CASSIAGQGRETQYF. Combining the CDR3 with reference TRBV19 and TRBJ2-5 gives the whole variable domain DGGITQSPKYLFRKEGQNVTLSCEQNLNHDAMYWYRQDPGQGLRLIYYSQIVNDFQKGDIAEGYSVSREKKESFPLTVTSAQKNPTAFYLCASSIAGQGRETQYFGPGTRLLVL.

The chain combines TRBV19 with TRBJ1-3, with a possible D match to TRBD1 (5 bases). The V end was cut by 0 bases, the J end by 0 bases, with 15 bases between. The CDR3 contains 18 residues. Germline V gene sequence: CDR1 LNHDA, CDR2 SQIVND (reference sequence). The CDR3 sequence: CASSIDRSGTSSGNTIYF. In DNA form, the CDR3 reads TGTGCCAGTAGTATAGATCGATCAGGGACGAGCTCTGGAAACACCATATATTTT.

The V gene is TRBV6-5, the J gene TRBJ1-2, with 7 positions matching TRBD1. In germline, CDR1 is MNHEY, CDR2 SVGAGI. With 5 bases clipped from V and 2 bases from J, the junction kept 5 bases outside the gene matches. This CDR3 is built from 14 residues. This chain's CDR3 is CASSNGQVNYGYTF. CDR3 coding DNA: TGTGCCAGCAGTAACGGACAGGTCAACTATGGCTACACCTTC.

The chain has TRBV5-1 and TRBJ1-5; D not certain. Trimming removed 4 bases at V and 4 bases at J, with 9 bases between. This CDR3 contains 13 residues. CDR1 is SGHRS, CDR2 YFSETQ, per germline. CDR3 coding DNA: TGCGCCAGCAGCCCCGGTCAGAATCAGCCCCAGCATTTT. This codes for CASSPGQNQPQHF.

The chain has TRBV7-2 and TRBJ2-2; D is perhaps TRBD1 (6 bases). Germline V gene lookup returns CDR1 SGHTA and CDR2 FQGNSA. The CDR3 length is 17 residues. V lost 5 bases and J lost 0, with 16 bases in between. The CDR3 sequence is CASSPPGTGTNTGELFF. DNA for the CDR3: TGTGCCAGCAGCCCACCGGGCACAGGGACGAACACCGGGGAGCTGTTTTTT.

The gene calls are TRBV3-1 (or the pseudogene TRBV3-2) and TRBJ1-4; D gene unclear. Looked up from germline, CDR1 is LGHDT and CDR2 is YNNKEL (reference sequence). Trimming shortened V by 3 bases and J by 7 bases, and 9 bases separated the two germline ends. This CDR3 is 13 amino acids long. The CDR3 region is CASSQRGLEKLFF. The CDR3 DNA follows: TGTGCCAGCAGCCAGCGGGGTCTTGAAAAACTGTTTTTT.

The CDR3 DNA is TGTGCCAGTAGTATCGGTATGGAAAACTATGGCTACACCTTC. Translated: CASSIGMENYGYTF. The chain has TRBV19 and TRBJ1-2; D remains unclear. Germline CDR1 reads LNHDA; CDR2 reads SQIVND (reference sequence). Trimming cost V 3 bases and J 2 bases, with 10 bases left between them. The CDR3 runs 14 residues.

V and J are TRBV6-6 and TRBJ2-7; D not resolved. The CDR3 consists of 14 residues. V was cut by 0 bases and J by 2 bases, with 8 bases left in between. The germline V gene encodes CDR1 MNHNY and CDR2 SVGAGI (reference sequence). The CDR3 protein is CASSYSTKPYEQYF. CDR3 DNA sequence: TGTGCCAGCAGTTACTCGACAAAACCCTACGAGCAGTACTTC.

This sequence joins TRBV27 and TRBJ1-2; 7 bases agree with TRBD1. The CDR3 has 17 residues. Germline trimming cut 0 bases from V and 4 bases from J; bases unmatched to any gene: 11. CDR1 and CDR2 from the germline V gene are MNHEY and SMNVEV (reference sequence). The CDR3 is CASSLSAGDSIVYGYTF. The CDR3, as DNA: TGTGCCAGCAGTTTATCCGCCGGGGACAGCATCGTCTATGGCTACACCTTC.

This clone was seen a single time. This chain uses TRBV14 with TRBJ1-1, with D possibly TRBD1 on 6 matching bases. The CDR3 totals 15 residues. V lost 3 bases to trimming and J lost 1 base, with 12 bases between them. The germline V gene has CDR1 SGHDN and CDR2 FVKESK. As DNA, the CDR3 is TGTGCCAGCAGCCAGGGGGCTGGCTCGAACACTGAAGCTTTCTTT. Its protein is CASSQGAGSNTEAFF. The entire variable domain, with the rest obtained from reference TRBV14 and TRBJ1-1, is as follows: EAGVTQFPSHSVIEKGQTVTLRCDPISGHDNLYWYRRVMGKEIKFLLHFVKESKQDESGMPNNRFLAERTGGTYSTLKVQPAELEDSGVYFCASSQGAGSNTEAFFGQGTRLTVV.